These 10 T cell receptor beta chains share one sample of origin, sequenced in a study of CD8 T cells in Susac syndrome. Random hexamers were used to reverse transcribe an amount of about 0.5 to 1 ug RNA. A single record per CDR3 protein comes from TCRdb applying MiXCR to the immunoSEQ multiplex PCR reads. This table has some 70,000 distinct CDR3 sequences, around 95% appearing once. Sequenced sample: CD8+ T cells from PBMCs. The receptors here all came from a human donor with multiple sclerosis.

The CDR3 DNA reads TGCGCCAGCAGCGCAAGATCGTTAGGGGAAGGCTACACCTTC. Protein sequence: CASSARSLGEGYTF. The chain combines TRBV4-3 with TRBJ1-2; D possibly corresponds to TRBD1 (5 bases). This CDR3 has 14 residues. The germline V and J ends were trimmed by 5 bases and 8 bases, with 18 bases remaining between them. CDR1 and CDR2 (germline): LGHNA, YSLEER.

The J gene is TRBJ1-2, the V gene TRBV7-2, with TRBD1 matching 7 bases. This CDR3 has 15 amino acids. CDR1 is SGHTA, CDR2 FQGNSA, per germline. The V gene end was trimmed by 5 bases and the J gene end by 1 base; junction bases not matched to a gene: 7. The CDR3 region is CASSQSGQNNYGYTF. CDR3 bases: TGTGCCAGCAGCCAATCGGGACAGAATAACTATGGCTACACCTTC.

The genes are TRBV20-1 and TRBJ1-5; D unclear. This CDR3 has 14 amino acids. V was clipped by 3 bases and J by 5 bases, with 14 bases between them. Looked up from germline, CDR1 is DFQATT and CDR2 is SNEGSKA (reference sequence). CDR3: CSARVHHSDQPQHF. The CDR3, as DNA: TGCAGTGCTAGGGTCCACCATTCGGATCAGCCCCAGCATTTT.

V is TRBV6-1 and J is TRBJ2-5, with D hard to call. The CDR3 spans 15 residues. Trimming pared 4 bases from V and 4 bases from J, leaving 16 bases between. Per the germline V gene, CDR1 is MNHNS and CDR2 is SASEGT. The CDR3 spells CASSVGQDVGETQYF. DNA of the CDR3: TGTGCCAGCAGTGTCGGCCAGGACGTGGGAGAGACCCAGTACTTC.

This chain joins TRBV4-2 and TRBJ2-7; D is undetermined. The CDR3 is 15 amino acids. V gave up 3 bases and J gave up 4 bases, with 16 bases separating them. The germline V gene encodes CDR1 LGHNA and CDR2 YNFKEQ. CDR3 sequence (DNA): TGTGCCAGCAGCCAGGAACGATCCGAACGGTACGAGCAGTACTTC. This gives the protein CASSQERSERYEQYF.

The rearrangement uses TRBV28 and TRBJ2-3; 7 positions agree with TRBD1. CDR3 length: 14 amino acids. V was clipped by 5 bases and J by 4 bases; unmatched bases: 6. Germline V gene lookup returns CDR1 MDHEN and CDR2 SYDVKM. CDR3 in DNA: TGTGCCAGCAGTCTACAGGGGTTATCAGATACGCAGTATTTT. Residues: CASSLQGLSDTQYF.

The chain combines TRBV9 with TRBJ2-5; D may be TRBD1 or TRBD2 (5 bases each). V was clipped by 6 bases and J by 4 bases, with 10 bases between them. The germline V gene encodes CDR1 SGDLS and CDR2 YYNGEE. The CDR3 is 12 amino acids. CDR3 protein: CASNGDGETQYF. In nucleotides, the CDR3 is TGTGCCAGCAACGGGGACGGAGAGACCCAGTACTTC.

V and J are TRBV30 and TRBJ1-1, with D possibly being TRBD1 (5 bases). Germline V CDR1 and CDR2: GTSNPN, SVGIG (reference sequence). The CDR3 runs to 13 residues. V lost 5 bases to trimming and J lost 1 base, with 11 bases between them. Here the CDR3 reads CAWAMGPNTEAFF. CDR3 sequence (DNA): TGTGCCTGGGCCATGGGACCGAACACTGAAGCTTTCTTT.

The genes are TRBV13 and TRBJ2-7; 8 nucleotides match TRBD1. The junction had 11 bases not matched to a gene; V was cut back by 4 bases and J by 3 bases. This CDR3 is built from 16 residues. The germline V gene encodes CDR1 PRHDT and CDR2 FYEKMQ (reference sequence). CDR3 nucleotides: TGTGCCAGCAGCTCATCCGGACAGGGTGGAAACTACGAGCAGTACTTC. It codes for CASSSSGQGGNYEQYF.

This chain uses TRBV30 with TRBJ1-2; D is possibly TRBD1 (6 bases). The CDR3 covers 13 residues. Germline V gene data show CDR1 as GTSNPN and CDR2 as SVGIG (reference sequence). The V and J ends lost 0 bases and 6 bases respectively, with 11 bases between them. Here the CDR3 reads CAWSVVAGDGYTF. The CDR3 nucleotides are TGTGCCTGGAGTGTGGTGGCAGGGGATGGCTACACCTTC.